This T cell receptor beta chain came from a study of cytomegalovirus exposure and HLA in healthy donors. Study-wide points: TCR sequences were mostly rare, though some public TCRs occurred in many donors. In a later analysis, most CMV-associated TCR beta chains appeared HLA-restricted.

In regard to this clone: What it binds is unknown.

Primers for the PCR totalled 60 Vbeta and 13 Jbeta. Data came from immunoSEQ multiplex PCR; TCRdb stores just in-frame clones and leaves some out. The sample consists of approximately 69,000 clones, about 80% of them appearing once. CDR1 and CDR2 from the germline V gene are SGDLS and YYNGEE. The CDR3 covers 15 residues. V was pared by 4 bases and J by 3 bases, with 7 bases of the junction left unmatched. Sequenced material: PBMCs. The chain recombines TRBV9 with TRBJ2-5, with 9 bases lining up with TRBD1. The receptor was derived from a man between 18 and 29 years old in good health and CMV-seronegative. The CDR3 region is CASSRRDREKETQYF. CDR3 sequence (DNA): TGTGCCAGCAGCCGCCGGGACAGGGAAAAAGAGACCCAGTACTTC.